Listed here are 25 T cell receptor beta chains from one sample, sequenced in a study of post-analysis software for immune sequencing data. The library was made from cDNA and included unique molecular identifiers. A single record per CDR3 protein comes from TCRdb applying MiXCR to the PCR reads. This table has about 680,000 distinct CDR3 sequences, 55% to 70% appearing once. Their recognized antigens are unknown. Study results and limitations: In patients, TRBV5-6, TRBV5-1 and TRBV20-1 belonged to roughly five TRBV segments found more frequently than in controls.

The material sequenced was blood. These receptor sequences come from a girl aged 2-9 years with multiple sclerosis.

The chain uses TRBV15 and TRBJ2-2; tentative D call: TRBD2 (6 bases). The V and J ends lost 8 bases and 4 bases respectively, with 14 bases between them. The germline CDR1 and CDR2 sequences are LNHNV and YYDKDF (reference sequence). CDR3 size: 14 residues. The CDR3 DNA reads TGTGCCACCGCGGGGCAGCGGAGCACCGGGGAGCTGTTTTTT. The encoded protein is CATAGQRSTGELFF. Full variable domain (outside the CDR3, taken from reference TRBV15 and TRBJ2-2): DAMVIQNPRYQVTQFGKPVTLSCSQTLNHNVMYWYQQKSSQAPKLLFHYYDKDFNNEADTPDNFQSRRPNTSFCFLDIRSPGLGDTAMYLCATAGQRSTGELFFGEGSRLTVL.

The chain carries TRBV7-9 and TRBJ1-1; D remains ambiguous. The germline V and J ends were trimmed by 4 bases and 4 bases, with 10 bases remaining between them. CDR3 length: 13 residues. Germline lookup yields CDR1 SEHNR and CDR2 FQNEAQ (reference sequence). Written as DNA, the CDR3 is TGTGCCAGCAGCTCCGGATCATCCACTGAAGCTTTCTTT. This codes for CASSSGSSTEAFF.

This clonotype was counted between two and nine times. The chain recombines TRBV29-1 with TRBJ2-3, with TRBD2 identical over 8 bases. The CDR3 runs to 15 residues. V shed 4 bases, J shed 6 bases, and the junction held 12 bases outside the gene matches. Germline loops: CDR1 SQVTM, CDR2 ANQGSEA. CDR3 in amino acids: CSVVVVAGPGDTQYF. For the CDR3, the DNA is TGCAGCGTTGTGGTGGTAGCGGGGCCGGGGGATACGCAGTATTTT.

The genes are TRBV24-1 and TRBJ2-1; 9 bases are shared with TRBD2. CDR3 length: 16 residues. Germline V CDR1 and CDR2: KGHDR, SFDVKD. With V trimmed by 5 bases and J by 4 bases, 8 bases remained unmatched. This CDR3 reads CATSGAREGSYNEQFF. The CDR3 DNA sequence: TGTGCCACCAGTGGAGCGCGGGAGGGATCGTACAATGAGCAGTTCTTC.

The chain combines TRBV30 with TRBJ2-1, with 7 bases identical to TRBD1. Looked up from germline, CDR1 is GTSNPN and CDR2 is SVGIG (reference sequence). Germline trimming cut 5 bases from V and 4 bases from J; bases unmatched to any gene: 8. This CDR3 comprises 14 residues. CDR3 loop: CAWLDRRKYNEQFF. Here the CDR3 DNA reads TGTGCCTGGTTGGACAGGAGGAAATACAATGAGCAGTTCTTC.

This clonotype came up a few times. This sequence joins TRBV12-3 or TRBV12-4 and TRBJ2-1; 10 nucleotides agree with TRBD2. There are 14 residues in the CDR3. V trimming: 6 bases; J trimming: 8 bases; junction bases outside the gene matches: 7. CDR3 in amino acids: CASSSGGGVDEQFF. The CDR3 DNA sequence: TGTGCCAGCAGCAGCGGGGGGGGCGTAGATGAGCAGTTCTTC.

In its sample, this clonotype was seen once. The CDR3 region has the DNA TGCAGCGAGAGACAGGGGAGAGAGACCCAGTACTTC. This codes for CSERQGRETQYF. The V gene is TRBV29-1, the J gene TRBJ2-7, with 8 bases fitting TRBD1. The end of the DNA aligns better with TRBJ2-5, so the J call may be wrong. The CDR3 runs to 12 residues. Germline assignment: CDR1 SQVTM and CDR2 ANQGSEA.

V and J are TRBV20-1 and TRBJ2-7, with D perhaps matching TRBD2 (6 bases). The assigned J gene may be wrong: the sequence end matches TRBJ2-4 better. Germline V gene data show CDR1 as DFQATT and CDR2 as SNEGSKA (reference sequence). The length of the CDR3 is 14 residues. CDR3 region: CSGTPSTAGYIQYF. DNA for the CDR3: TGCAGTGGAACACCTTCTACTGCGGGATACATTCAGTACTTC.

The chain couples TRBV27 to TRBJ2-3; D is perhaps TRBD2 (6 bases). This CDR3 region has 16 residues. Germline V gene data show CDR1 as MNHEY and CDR2 as SMNVEV (reference sequence). Trimming left V 5 bases short and J 5 bases short, with 20 bases between. CDR3 amino acids: CASSPASGDYGDTQYF. CDR3 nucleotides: TGTGCCAGCAGTCCAGCATCGGGGGATTACGGAGATACGCAGTATTTT.

This clonotype was recorded a few times. The chain joins TRBV5-1 to TRBJ2-7; 9 bases are shared with TRBD2. Trimming removed 0 bases from V and 4 bases from J; junction bases left unmatched: 8. CDR1 is SGHRS, CDR2 YFSETQ, per germline. The CDR3 length is 16 residues. Here the CDR3 reads CASSLVPSGNVYEQYF. CDR3 coding DNA: TGCGCCAGCAGCTTGGTCCCTAGCGGGAATGTGTACGAGCAGTACTTC.

The rearrangement joins TRBV7-2 to TRBJ2-1; D possibly matches TRBD1 or TRBD2 (6 bases each). Germline loops: CDR1 SGHTA, CDR2 FQGNSA. Trimming removed 5 bases from V and 9 bases from J, with 17 bases in between. The CDR3 is 14 amino acids. CDR3 coding DNA: TGTGCCAGCAGCCAAAATGAAGGGGGGCTTGAGCAGTTCTTC. Protein sequence: CASSQNEGGLEQFF.

This clonotype occurred once. The rearrangement joins TRBV5-1 to TRBJ1-4; possible D gene TRBD1, 5 bases. CDR1 and CDR2 from the germline V gene are SGHRS and YFSETQ. This CDR3 has 15 amino acids. V lost 3 bases, J lost 0 bases, and 9 bases lay in between. The CDR3 nucleotides read TGCGCCAGCAGCTCTCAGGGTGCAACTAATGAAAAACTGTTTTTT. This encodes CASSSQGATNEKLFF.

V and J are TRBV20-1 and TRBJ1-4; perhaps TRBD1 as D (5 bases). This CDR3 is built from 14 residues. V lost 5 bases, J lost 4 bases, and 14 bases lay in between. Per germline, CDR1 DFQATT and CDR2 SNEGSKA (reference sequence). The CDR3 region has the DNA TGCAGTGCTTATGGGGGGTTTGGTAATGAAAAACTGTTTTTT. It specifies CSAYGGFGNEKLFF.

The rearrangement links TRBV11-1 to TRBJ2-5, with a tentative D call TRBD1 (6 bases). Germline V gives CDR1 SGHAT, CDR2 FQDESV (reference sequence). V gave up 2 bases and J gave up 5 bases, with 12 bases separating them. The CDR3 runs 14 residues. CDR3 sequence: CASSLRPRGETQYF. The CDR3 DNA reads as TGTGCCAGCAGCTTAAGACCAAGGGGGGAGACCCAGTACTTC.

The gene calls are TRBV27 and TRBJ2-3, with D perhaps matching TRBD1 or TRBD2 (5 bases each). The V and J ends lost 6 bases and 0 bases respectively, with 13 bases between them. This CDR3 is 15 amino acids long. Germline V gene data show CDR1 as MNHEY and CDR2 as SMNVEV (reference sequence). DNA for the CDR3: TGTGCCAGCAGCCGAGGCTGGGGGAGCACAGATACGCAGTATTTT. This sequence encodes CASSRGWGSTDTQYF.

J is TRBJ2-1 and V is TRBV10-3, with 7 bases fitting TRBD1. The CDR3 loop spans 13 amino acids. Germline CDR1 and CDR2: ENHRY and SYGVKD. V dropped 6 bases and J dropped 5; count of bases not matched to a gene: 4. The CDR3 here is CAISGTGDNEQFF. For the CDR3, the DNA is TGTGCCATCAGCGGCACAGGGGACAATGAGCAGTTCTTC.

This chain connects TRBV12-3 or TRBV12-4 to TRBJ2-7; no clear D gene. There are 13 residues in the CDR3. V dropped 7 bases and J dropped 6 bases, with 16 bases sitting between them. Here the CDR3 reads CASTLGSGGEQYF. In DNA form, the CDR3 reads TGTGCCAGCACCTTGGGATCCGGCGGCGAGCAGTACTTC.

The chain joins TRBV20-1 to TRBJ2-2; 9 bases fit TRBD2. This CDR3 spans 17 amino acids. From germline, CDR1 is DFQATT and CDR2 SNEGSKA (reference sequence). V lost 3 bases, J lost 3 bases, and 11 bases stayed unmatched. The CDR3 DNA reads TGCAGTGCTAGCCCGGTACTAGCGGGTGGCCACACCGGGGAGCTGTTTTTT. Its protein is CSASPVLAGGHTGELFF.

The rearrangement links TRBV7-9 to TRBJ1-2; tentative D call: TRBD1 (6 bases). CDR1 is SEHNR, CDR2 FQNEAQ, per germline (reference sequence). There are 12 residues in the CDR3. Trimming removed 5 bases from V and 5 bases from J, with 9 bases in between. The CDR3 sequence: CASSVTGYGYTF. DNA for the CDR3: TGTGCCAGCAGCGTTACAGGGTATGGCTACACCTTC. The full variable domain, with the rest looked up from reference TRBV7-9 and TRBJ1-2, is DTGVSQNPRHKITKRGQNVTFRCDPISEHNRLYWYRQTLGQGPEFLTYFQNEAQLEKSRLLSDRFSAERPKGSFSTLEIQRTEQGDSAMYLCASSVTGYGYTFGSGTRLTVV.

J is TRBJ2-1 and V is TRBV7-7; D not resolved. Germline V lookup: CDR1 SSHAT, CDR2 FNYEAQ (reference sequence). Trimming removed 2 bases at V and 8 bases at J, with 10 bases between. The CDR3 totals 13 residues. CDR3 DNA sequence: TGTGCCAGCAGCTTACGGCCCCCAGATGAGCAGTTCTTC. It encodes CASSLRPPDEQFF.

This rearrangement joins TRBV6-2 or TRBV6-3 to TRBJ2-5, with TRBD2 matching 8 bases. J lost 5 bases, V lost 6 bases, and 17 bases had no gene match. The CDR3 covers 17 residues. Germline loops: CDR1 MNHEY, CDR2 SVGEGT. The CDR3 loop reads CASRLDASGSLSETQYF. DNA for the CDR3: TGTGCCAGCAGGTTAGACGCGAGCGGGAGTTTATCGGAGACCCAGTACTTC.

This clonotype was detected a few times. This CDR3 is CSVDDRTYGYTF. CDR3 in DNA: TGCAGCGTCGACGACAGGACCTATGGCTACACCTTC. The chain couples TRBV29-1 to TRBJ1-2, with a tentative D call TRBD1 (6 bases). Germline V gene data show CDR1 as SQVTM and CDR2 as ANQGSEA. The CDR3 is 12 amino acids. Trimming shortened V by 6 bases and J by 4 bases, and 12 bases separated the two germline ends.

This clonotype was recorded a few times. V usage is TRBV12-3 or TRBV12-4 and J usage is TRBJ2-1, with 9 nucleotides matching TRBD2. The CDR3 length is 17 residues. The V gene end was trimmed by 6 bases and the J gene end by 1 base; junction bases not matched to a gene: 10. The CDR3 nucleotides read TGTGCCAGCAGCTTTGGAGCGGGAGGTCCTTCCTACAATGAGCAGTTCTTC. Protein sequence: CASSFGAGGPSYNEQFF.

The table lists this clonotype with a few counts. V is TRBV4-3 and J is TRBJ2-6; no definite D call. Germline CDR1 and CDR2: LGHNA and YSLEER. The CDR3 is made up of 17 amino acids. Between the trimmed V and J ends, which lost 0 bases and 0 bases, there was a span of 9 bases. Here the CDR3 reads CASSQDPGSSGANVLTF. DNA of the CDR3: TGCGCCAGCAGCCAAGATCCGGGTAGCTCTGGGGCCAACGTCCTGACTTTC.

The rearrangement joins TRBV2 to TRBJ2-1, with D unclear. The CDR3 has 13 amino acids. Looked up from germline, CDR1 is SNHLY and CDR2 is FYNNEI. V gave up 8 bases and J gave up 4 bases, with 12 bases separating them. CDR3 amino acids: CASGWVSYNEQFF. In nucleotides, the CDR3 is TGTGCCAGCGGGTGGGTTTCTTACAATGAGCAGTTCTTC.